Detailed here is one T cell receptor (beta chain). Its specificity is unknown. The V gene lost 2 bases and the J gene lost 4 bases, with 12 bases spanning the gap. CDR3 length: 14 residues. In germline, CDR1 is SGHDT, CDR2 YYEEEE. This sample is drawn from a study of cytomegalovirus exposure and HLA in healthy donors. Study observations and caveats: The authors later linked a missense DCLRE1C variant to TCR beta V- and J-gene trimming. A later analysis showed HLA-associated TCR beta chains outstripping equally common others in clonal expansion.

Regarding donors, all were healthy bone marrow donors. PCR amplification relied on 60 Vbeta primers (plus 13 Jbeta primers). Generated by immunoSEQ multiplex PCR, the TCRdb table keeps only in-frame clones and is missing some. This sample's table has approximately 70,000 clones. Sequenced: PBMCs. The chain uses TRBV5-6 and TRBJ2-5; a possible D gene is TRBD1 (7 bases). The sequence was obtained from a woman in her twenties or thirties in good health and CMV-seronegative. CDR3 coding DNA: TGTGCCAGCAGCTTCACAGGGGAGGTAGAGACCCAGTACTTC. Its translation: CASSFTGEVETQYF.